These 15 T cell receptor beta chains share one sample of origin, sequenced in a study of shared clonotypes between healthy human individuals. Naive CD8 populations comprised CD45RO-negative cells positively selected for CCR7, excluding terminally differentiated effector memory CD45RA+ cells. The table came from immunoSEQ multiplex PCR; TCRdb's copy has only in-frame clones and leaves some out. The sample includes roughly 1,800,000 clones, roughly 94% of them seen just once. Sequenced material: naive CD8+ T cells sorted from blood. These receptors were obtained from a man between 18 and 29 years old in good health.

V is TRBV27 and J is TRBJ1-1; 7 bases align to TRBD1. Germline-derived CDR1 and CDR2 are MNHEY and SMNVEV (reference sequence). The length of the CDR3 is 13 residues. Trimming at V came to 0 bases and at J to 8 bases, leaving 3 bases not matched to a gene. The CDR3 protein is CASSLSGTAEAFF. The DNA for the CDR3 is TGTGCCAGCAGTTTATCCGGGACAGCCGAAGCTTTCTTT.

The genes are TRBV6-1 and TRBJ1-1; tentative D call: TRBD1 (6 bases). Germline V CDR1 and CDR2: MNHNS, SASEGT. There are 13 residues in the CDR3. V was cut by 5 bases and J by 7 bases, with 14 bases left in between. The DNA for the CDR3 is TGTGCCAGCAGTCCTACAGGGTCGGGTGAAGCTTTCTTT. It translates to CASSPTGSGEAFF.

V is TRBV13 and J is TRBJ2-2; the D gene is possibly TRBD2 (6 bases). Trimming shortened V by 2 bases and J by 7 bases, and 8 bases separated the two germline ends. From germline, CDR1 is PRHDT and CDR2 FYEKMQ (reference sequence). This CDR3 region has 13 residues. CDR3 coding DNA: TGTGCCAGCAGCTTACCAGCGGGCGGGGAGCTGTTTTTT. Protein: CASSLPAGGELFF.

This chain connects TRBV30 to TRBJ2-7; D is unclear. The V end was cut by 2 bases, the J end by 2 bases, with 10 bases between. The length of the CDR3 is 13 residues. Germline V lookup: CDR1 GTSNPN, CDR2 SVGIG (reference sequence). CDR3 amino acids: CAWSLGNPYEQYF. For the CDR3, the DNA is TGTGCCTGGAGTCTGGGGAACCCCTACGAGCAGTACTTC.

The chain joins TRBV7-2 to TRBJ2-1; D possibly corresponds to TRBD2 (6 bases). There are 17 residues in the CDR3. Germline lookup yields CDR1 SGHTA and CDR2 FQGNSA. V lost 1 base, J lost 4 bases, and 17 bases lay in between. This CDR3 reads CASSLDPIRGDYNEQFF. CDR3 sequence (DNA): TGTGCCAGCAGCTTAGACCCCATCCGCGGGGATTACAATGAGCAGTTCTTC.

The chain recombines TRBV4-1 with TRBJ2-7; tentatively, D is TRBD1 (5 bases). This CDR3 spans 14 amino acids. The ends were cut back, 1 base at V and 3 bases at J, with 10 bases in the middle. Germline CDR1 reads MGHRA; CDR2 reads YSYEKL. This CDR3 is CASSQGPGHYEQYF. Written as DNA, the CDR3 is TGCGCCAGCAGCCAAGGCCCAGGACACTACGAGCAGTACTTC.

This clone was counted once. This CDR3 is also generated by other DNA sequences in the sample. The chain links TRBV5-1 to TRBJ1-1, with D possibly being TRBD1 (5 bases). The CDR3 consists of 13 residues. Looked up from germline, CDR1 is SGHRS and CDR2 is YFSETQ. V shed 4 bases and J shed 2 bases, with 9 bases lying between them. The CDR3 DNA follows: TGCGCCAGCAGCCTCGGGACCAACACTGAAGCTTTCTTT. Amino acid sequence: CASSLGTNTEAFF.

Notes on this clone: Distinct nucleotide sequences in the sample also encode this CDR3. The V gene is TRBV4-3, the J gene TRBJ1-2, with 9 positions matching TRBD1. J lost 3 bases, V lost 4 bases, and 3 bases had no gene match. The CDR3 has 14 amino acids. Germline lookup yields CDR1 LGHNA and CDR2 YSLEER. Here the CDR3 DNA reads TGCGCCAGCAGCCCCGACAGGGGGGACTATGGCTACACCTTC. It codes for CASSPDRGDYGYTF.

The chain carries TRBV4-3 and TRBJ1-2, with 9 bases lining up with TRBD1. The CDR3 contains 14 residues. Germline assignment: CDR1 LGHNA and CDR2 YSLEER. The V and J ends lost 5 bases and 2 bases, in that order; junction bases with no gene match: 3. The CDR3 nucleotides are TGCGCCAGCAGCGAACAGGGGGCGAACTATGGCTACACCTTC. Amino acids: CASSEQGANYGYTF.

V usage is TRBV7-9 and J usage is TRBJ2-7; TRBD1 aligns across 7 bases. Trimming removed 2 bases from V and 3 bases from J; junction bases left unmatched: 4. Germline V gene sequence: CDR1 SEHNR, CDR2 FQNEAQ (reference sequence). This CDR3 is 14 amino acids long. The CDR3 protein is CASSLKDRVYEQYF. The CDR3, as DNA: TGTGCCAGCAGCTTAAAAGACAGGGTCTACGAGCAGTACTTC.

The J gene is TRBJ1-4, the V gene TRBV6-6; 7 nucleotides match TRBD1. V lost 4 bases to trimming and J lost 5 bases; unmatched junction nucleotides: 1. The CDR3 has 13 amino acids. Per germline, CDR1 MNHNY and CDR2 SVGAGI (reference sequence). CDR3 sequence reads: CASSLGQNEKLFF. In DNA form, the CDR3 reads TGTGCCAGCAGTTTGGGACAGAATGAAAAACTGTTTTTT.

This clone was picked up a small number of times. The V call is TRBV19, the J call TRBJ1-6, with a weak D call TRBD1 (6 bases). In germline, CDR1 is LNHDA, CDR2 SQIVND (reference sequence). The CDR3 is made up of 14 amino acids. V was pared by 3 bases and J by 9 bases, with 12 bases between. The CDR3 reads CASSIGQGTSPLHF. The CDR3 DNA follows: TGTGCCAGTAGTATCGGTCAGGGGACTTCACCCCTCCACTTT.

The V gene is TRBV27, the J gene TRBJ2-2; D is unresolved. This CDR3 is 14 amino acids long. Germline loops: CDR1 MNHEY, CDR2 SMNVEV (reference sequence). Between the trimmed V and J ends, which lost 3 bases and 4 bases, there was a span of 9 bases. CDR3 region: CASSLDPTTGELFF. In DNA, the CDR3 is TGTGCCAGCAGTTTGGACCCAACCACCGGGGAGCTGTTTTTT.

The chain carries TRBV5-6 and TRBJ2-2; 9 positions agree with TRBD1. The CDR3 runs to 14 residues. CDR1 is SGHDT, CDR2 YYEEEE, per germline. The V segment lost 3 bases and the J segment 15 bases; nucleotides outside the gene matches: 12. Here the CDR3 reads CASSWGQGQERVFF. In DNA, the CDR3 is TGTGCCAGCAGCTGGGGACAGGGACAGGAGAGGGTGTTTTTT.

The V call is TRBV27, the J call TRBJ1-6; D not resolved. The CDR3 contains 15 residues. V was shortened by 3 bases and J by 3 bases, with 9 bases between the two germline ends. The germline V gene encodes CDR1 MNHEY and CDR2 SMNVEV (reference sequence). The CDR3 protein is CASSFRQNYNSPLHF. The CDR3 coding sequence is TGTGCCAGCAGTTTCCGGCAGAACTATAATTCACCCCTCCACTTT.